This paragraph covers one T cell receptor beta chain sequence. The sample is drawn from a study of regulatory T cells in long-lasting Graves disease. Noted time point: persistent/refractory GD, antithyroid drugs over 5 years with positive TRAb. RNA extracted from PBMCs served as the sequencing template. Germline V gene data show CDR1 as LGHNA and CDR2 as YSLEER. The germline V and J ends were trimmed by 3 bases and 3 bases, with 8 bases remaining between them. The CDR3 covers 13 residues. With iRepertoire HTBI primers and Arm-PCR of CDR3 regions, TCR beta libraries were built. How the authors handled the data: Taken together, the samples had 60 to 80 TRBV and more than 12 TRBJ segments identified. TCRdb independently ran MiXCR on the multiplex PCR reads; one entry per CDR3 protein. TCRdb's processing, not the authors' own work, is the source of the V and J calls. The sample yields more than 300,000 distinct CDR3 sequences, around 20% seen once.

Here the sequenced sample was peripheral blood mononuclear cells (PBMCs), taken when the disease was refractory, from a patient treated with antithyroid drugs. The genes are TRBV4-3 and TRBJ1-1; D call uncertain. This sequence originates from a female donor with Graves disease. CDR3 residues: CASSQELDTEAFF. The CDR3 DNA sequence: TGCGCCAGCAGCCAGGAGTTGGACACTGAAGCTTTCTTT.